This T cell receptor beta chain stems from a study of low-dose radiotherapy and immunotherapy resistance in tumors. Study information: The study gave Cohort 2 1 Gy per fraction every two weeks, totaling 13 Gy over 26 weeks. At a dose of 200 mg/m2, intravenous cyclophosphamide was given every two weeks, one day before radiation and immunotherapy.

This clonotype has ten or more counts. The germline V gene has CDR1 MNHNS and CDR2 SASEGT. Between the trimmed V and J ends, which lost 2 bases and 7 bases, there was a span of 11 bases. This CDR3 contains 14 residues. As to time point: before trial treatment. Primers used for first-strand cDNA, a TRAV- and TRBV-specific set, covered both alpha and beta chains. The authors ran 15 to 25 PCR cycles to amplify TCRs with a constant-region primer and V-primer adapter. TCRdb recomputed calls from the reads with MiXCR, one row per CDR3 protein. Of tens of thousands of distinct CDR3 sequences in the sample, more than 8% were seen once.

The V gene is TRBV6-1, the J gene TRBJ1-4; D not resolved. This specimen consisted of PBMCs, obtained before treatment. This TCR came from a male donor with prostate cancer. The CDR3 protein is CASSEQDAGEKLFF. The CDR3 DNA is TGTGCCAGCAGTGAACAGGATGCGGGTGAAAAACTGTTTTTT.